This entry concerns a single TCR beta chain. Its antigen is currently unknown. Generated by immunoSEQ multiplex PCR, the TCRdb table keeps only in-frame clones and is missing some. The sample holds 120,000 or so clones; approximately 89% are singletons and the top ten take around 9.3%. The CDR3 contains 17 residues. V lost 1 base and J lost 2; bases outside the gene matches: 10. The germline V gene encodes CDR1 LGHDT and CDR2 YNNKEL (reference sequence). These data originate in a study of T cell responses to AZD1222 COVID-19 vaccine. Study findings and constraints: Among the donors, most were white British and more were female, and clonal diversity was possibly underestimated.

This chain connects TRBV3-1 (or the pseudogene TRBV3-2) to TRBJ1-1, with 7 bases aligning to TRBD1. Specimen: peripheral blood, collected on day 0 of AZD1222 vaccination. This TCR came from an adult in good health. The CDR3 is CASSQGNPGQTNTEAFF. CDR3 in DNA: TGTGCCAGCAGCCAAGGAAATCCGGGACAGACTAACACTGAAGCTTTCTTT.